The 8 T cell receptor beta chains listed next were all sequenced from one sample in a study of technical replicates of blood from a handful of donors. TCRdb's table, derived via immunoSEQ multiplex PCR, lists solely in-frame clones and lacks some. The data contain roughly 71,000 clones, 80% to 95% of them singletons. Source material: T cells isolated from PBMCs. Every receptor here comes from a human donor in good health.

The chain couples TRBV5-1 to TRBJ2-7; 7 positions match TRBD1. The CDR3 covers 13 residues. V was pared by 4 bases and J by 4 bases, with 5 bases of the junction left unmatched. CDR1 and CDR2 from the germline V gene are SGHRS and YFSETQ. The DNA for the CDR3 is TGCGCCAGCAGCCTCGGGACAGTATACGAGCAGTACTTC. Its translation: CASSLGTVYEQYF.

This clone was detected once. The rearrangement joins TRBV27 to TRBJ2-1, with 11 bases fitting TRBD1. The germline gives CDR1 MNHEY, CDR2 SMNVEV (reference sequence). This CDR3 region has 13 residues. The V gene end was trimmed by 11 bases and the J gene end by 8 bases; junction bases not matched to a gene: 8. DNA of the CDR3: TGTGCCGGAGGACAGGGGGCGTCATATGAGCAGTTCTTC. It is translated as CAGGQGASYEQFF.

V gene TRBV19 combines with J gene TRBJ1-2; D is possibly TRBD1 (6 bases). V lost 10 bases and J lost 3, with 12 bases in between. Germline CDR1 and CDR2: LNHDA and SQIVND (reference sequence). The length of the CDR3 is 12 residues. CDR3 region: CAIRTDYYGYTF. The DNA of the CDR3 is TGTGCCATCAGGACAGACTACTATGGCTACACCTTC.

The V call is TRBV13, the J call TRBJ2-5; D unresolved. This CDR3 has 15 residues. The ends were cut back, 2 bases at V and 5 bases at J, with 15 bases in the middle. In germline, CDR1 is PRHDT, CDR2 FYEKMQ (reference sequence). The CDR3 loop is CASSLMVVSGETQYF. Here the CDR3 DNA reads TGTGCCAGCAGCTTAATGGTAGTGTCCGGGGAGACCCAGTACTTC.

The CDR3 DNA sequence: TGCAGCGTTGTAGAGACAGGGGGCTACGAGCAGTACTTC. Amino acid sequence: CSVVETGGYEQYF. V gene TRBV29-1 combines with J gene TRBJ2-7, with 9 bases that match TRBD1. With V trimmed by 4 bases and J by 3 bases, 4 bases remained unmatched. Germline CDR1 is SQVTM and CDR2 is ANQGSEA. The length of the CDR3 is 13 residues.

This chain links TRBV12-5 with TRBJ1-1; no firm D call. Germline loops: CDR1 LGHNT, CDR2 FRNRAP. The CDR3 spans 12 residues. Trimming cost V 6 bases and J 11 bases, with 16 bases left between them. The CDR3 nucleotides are TGTGCTAGTGGCCCCTGGGGAGCTGCGGCTTTCTTT. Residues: CASGPWGAAAFF.

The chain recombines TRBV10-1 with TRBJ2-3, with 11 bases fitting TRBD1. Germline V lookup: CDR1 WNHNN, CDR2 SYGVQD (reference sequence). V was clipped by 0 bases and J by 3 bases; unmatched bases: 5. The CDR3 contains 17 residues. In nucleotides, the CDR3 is TGCGCCAGCAGTGAGTCGGGACAGGGGGTTATGACAGATACGCAGTATTTT. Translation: CASSESGQGVMTDTQYF.

The CDR3 is CASSFTGVPEAFF. CDR3 nucleotides: TGTGCCAGCAGCTTTACAGGGGTACCTGAAGCTTTCTTT. The J gene is TRBJ1-1, the V gene TRBV7-3; TRBD1 matches at 7 bases. The V segment lost 3 bases and the J segment 6 bases; nucleotides outside the gene matches: 4. The CDR3 is 13 residues long. Germline CDR1 is SGHTA and CDR2 is FQGTGA.